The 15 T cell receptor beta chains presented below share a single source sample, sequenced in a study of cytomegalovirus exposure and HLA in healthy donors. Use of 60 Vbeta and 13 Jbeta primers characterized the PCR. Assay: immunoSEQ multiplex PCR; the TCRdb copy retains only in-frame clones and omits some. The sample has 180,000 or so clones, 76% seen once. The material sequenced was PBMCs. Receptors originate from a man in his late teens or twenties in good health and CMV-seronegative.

The CDR3 region is CASSPQGSEQYF. The CDR3 DNA reads as TGTGCCAGCAGCCCACAGGGAAGCGAGCAGTACTTC. The J gene is TRBJ2-5, the V gene TRBV5-4, with D perhaps TRBD1 (6 bases). The tail of the sequence fits TRBJ2-7 better, so the J call may be wrong. Germline V gene data show CDR1 as SGHNT and CDR2 as YYREEE (reference sequence). The CDR3 length is 12 residues.

CDR3 in DNA: TGTGCCAGCAGCGAGTGGAGGACTGAAGCTTTCTTT. Amino acid sequence: CASSEWRTEAFF. The V and J genes are TRBV7-9 and TRBJ1-1; D is ambiguous. The CDR3 contains 12 residues. CDR1 is SEHNR and CDR2 is FQNEAQ in the germline V gene (reference sequence). V lost 5 bases to trimming and J lost 5 bases, with 9 bases between them.

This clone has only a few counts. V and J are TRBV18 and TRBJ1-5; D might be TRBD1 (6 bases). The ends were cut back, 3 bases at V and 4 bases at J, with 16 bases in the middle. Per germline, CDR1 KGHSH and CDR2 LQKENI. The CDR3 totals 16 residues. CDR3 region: CASSPPGQPDNQPQHF. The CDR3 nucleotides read TGTGCCAGCTCACCTCCTGGACAGCCTGATAATCAGCCCCAGCATTTT.

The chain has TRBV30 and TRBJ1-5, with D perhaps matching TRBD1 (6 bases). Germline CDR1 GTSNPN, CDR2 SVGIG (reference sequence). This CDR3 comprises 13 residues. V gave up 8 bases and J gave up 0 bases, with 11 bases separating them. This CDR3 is CAGGGDSNQPQHF. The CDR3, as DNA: TGTGCCGGAGGGGGGGATAGCAATCAGCCCCAGCATTTT.

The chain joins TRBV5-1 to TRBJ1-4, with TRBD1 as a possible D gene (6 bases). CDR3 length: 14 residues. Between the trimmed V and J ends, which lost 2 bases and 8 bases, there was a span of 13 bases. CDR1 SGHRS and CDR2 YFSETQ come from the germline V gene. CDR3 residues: CASSLATGREKLFF. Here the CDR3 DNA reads TGCGCCAGCAGCTTAGCTACAGGGAGAGAAAAACTGTTTTTT.

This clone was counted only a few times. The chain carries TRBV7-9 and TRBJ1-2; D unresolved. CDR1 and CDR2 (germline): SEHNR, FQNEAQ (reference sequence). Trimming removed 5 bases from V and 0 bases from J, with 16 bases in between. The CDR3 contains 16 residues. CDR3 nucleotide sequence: TGTGCCAGCAGCCCCACCGGGAACCTAGCTAACTATGGCTACACCTTC. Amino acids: CASSPTGNLANYGYTF.

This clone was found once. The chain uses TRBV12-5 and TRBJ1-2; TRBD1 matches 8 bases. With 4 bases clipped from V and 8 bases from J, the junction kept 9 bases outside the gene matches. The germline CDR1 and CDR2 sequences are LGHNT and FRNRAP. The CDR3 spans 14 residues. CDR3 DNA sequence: TGTGCTAGTGGTTGGCAGGGGGCTTGGTGGGGCTACACCTTC. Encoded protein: CASGWQGAWWGYTF.

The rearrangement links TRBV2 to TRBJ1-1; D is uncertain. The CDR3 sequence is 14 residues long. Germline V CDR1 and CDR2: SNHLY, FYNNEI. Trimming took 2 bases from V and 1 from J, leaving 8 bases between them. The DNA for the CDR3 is TGTGCCAGCAGTGAAAGACGGGAGAACACTGAAGCTTTCTTT. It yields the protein CASSERRENTEAFF. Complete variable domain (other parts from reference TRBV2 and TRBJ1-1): EPEVTQTPSHQVTQMGQEVILRCVPISNHLYFYWYRQILGQKVEFLVSFYNNEISEKSEIFDDQFSVERPDGSNFTLKIRSTKLEDSAMYFCASSERRENTEAFFGQGTRLTVV.

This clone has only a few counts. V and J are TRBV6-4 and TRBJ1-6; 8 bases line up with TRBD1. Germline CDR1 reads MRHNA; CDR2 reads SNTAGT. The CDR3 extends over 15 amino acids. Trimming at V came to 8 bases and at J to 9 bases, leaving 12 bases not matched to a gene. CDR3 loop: CASQISQGAGSPLHF. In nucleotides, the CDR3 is TGTGCCAGCCAAATATCTCAGGGGGCAGGTTCACCCCTCCACTTT.

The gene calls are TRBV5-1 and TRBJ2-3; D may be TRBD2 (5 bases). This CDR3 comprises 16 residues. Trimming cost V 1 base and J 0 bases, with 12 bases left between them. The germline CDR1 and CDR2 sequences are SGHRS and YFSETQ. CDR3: CASSLRSGESTDTQYF. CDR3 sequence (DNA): TGCGCCAGCAGCTTGCGGTCCGGGGAGAGCACAGATACGCAGTATTTT.

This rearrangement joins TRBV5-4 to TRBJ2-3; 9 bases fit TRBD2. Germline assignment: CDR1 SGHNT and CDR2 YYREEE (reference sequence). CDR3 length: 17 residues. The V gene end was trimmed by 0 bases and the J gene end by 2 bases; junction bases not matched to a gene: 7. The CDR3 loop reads CASSLAGGGGSTDTQYF. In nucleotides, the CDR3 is TGTGCCAGCAGCTTGGCCGGCGGGGGGGGTTCCACAGATACGCAGTATTTT.

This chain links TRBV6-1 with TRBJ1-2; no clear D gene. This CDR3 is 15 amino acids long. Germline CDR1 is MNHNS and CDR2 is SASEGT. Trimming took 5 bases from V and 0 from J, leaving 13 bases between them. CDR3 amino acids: CASSLTLLANYGYTF. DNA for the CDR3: TGTGCCAGCAGTCTCACGCTCTTAGCTAACTATGGCTACACCTTC.

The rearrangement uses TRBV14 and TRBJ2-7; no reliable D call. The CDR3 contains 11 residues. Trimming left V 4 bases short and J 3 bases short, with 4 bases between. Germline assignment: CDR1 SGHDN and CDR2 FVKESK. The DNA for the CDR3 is TGTGCCAGCAGCCTTAACTACGAGCAGTACTTC. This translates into CASSLNYEQYF.

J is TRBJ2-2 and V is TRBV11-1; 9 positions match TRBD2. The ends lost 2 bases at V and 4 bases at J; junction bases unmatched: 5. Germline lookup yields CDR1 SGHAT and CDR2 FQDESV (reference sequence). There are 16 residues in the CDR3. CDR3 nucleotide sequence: TGTGCCAGCAGCTTAAGCTGGCGGGGGGGCACCGGGGAGCTGTTTTTT. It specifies CASSLSWRGGTGELFF.

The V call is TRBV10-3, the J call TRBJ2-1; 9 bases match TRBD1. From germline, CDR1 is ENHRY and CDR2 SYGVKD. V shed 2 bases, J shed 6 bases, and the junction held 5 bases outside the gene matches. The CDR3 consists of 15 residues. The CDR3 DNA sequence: TGTGCCATCAGTGAGGACAGGGGGAGACGCAATGAGCAGTTCTTC. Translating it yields CAISEDRGRRNEQFF.